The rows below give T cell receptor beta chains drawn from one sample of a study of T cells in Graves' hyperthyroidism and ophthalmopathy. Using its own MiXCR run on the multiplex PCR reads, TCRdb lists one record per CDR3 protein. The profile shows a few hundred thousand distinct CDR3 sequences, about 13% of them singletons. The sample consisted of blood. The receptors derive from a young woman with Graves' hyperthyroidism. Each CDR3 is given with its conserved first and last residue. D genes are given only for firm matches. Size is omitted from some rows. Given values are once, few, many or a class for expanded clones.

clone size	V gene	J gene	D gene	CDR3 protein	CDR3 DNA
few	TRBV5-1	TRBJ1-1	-	CASKAVVSNTEAFF	TGCGCCAGCAAGGCGGTAGTATCCAACACTGAAGCTTTCTTT
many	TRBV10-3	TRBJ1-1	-	CATVMNTEAFF	TGTGCCACAGTGATGAACACTGAAGCTTTCTTT
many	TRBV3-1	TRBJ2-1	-	CASSQRGSVGNEQFF	TGTGCCAGCAGCCAACGGGGTTCCGTGGGAAATGAGCAGTTCTTC
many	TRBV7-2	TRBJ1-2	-	CASSLRHGSYGYTF	TGTGCCAGCAGCCTTCGCCACGGGTCGTATGGCTACACCTTC
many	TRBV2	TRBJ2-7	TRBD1	CASNGQGFSYEQYF	TGTGCCAGCAATGGACAGGGGTTCTCCTACGAGCAGTACTTC
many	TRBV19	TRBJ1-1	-	CASRGARMNTEAFF	TGTGCCAGTAGGGGGGCCAGGATGAACACTGAAGCTTTCTTT
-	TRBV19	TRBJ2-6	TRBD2	CASSSGGFPTSGANVLTF	TGTGCCAGTAGCTCGGGGGGTTTCCCCACCTCTGGGGCCAACGTCCTGACTTTC
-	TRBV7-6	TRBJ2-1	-	CASSTNKESSTFWYNEQFF	TGTGCCAGCAGCACAAATAAGGAGTCGAGTACTTTTTGGTACAATGAGCAGTTCTTC
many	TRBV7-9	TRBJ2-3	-	CASSLGSLTDTQYF	TGTGCCAGCAGCTTGGGGTCGCTCACAGATACGCAGTATTTT
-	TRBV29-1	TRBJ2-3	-	CSVDVRRRGTDTQYF	TGCAGCGTTGACGTTAGGAGGCGGGGCACAGATACGCAGTATTTT